The 13 T cell receptor beta chains reported below all come from one sample, sequenced in a study of response to subunit inactivated influenza vaccine. TCRdb processed the RT-PCR reads anew with MiXCR; each CDR3 protein has one entry. The data contain some 500,000 distinct CDR3 sequences, 16% of them singletons. The sequencing here drew on CD4+ T cells sorted from PBMCs, taken less than 25 months after vaccination. Every receptor here comes from a man aged 45 to 70 who received an inactivated influenza vaccine.

The chain combines TRBV28 with TRBJ2-2; 7 positions match TRBD2. With 0 bases clipped from V and 4 bases from J, the junction kept 5 bases outside the gene matches. This CDR3 has 16 amino acids. Germline lookup yields CDR1 MDHEN and CDR2 SYDVKM. The CDR3 sequence is CASSLWPSGGTGELFF. The CDR3 DNA sequence: TGTGCCAGCAGTTTATGGCCTAGCGGCGGCACCGGGGAGCTGTTTTTT. Full variable domain (rest looked up from reference TRBV28 and TRBJ2-2): DVKVTQSSRYLVKRTGEKVFLECVQDMDHENMFWYRQDPGLGLRLIYFSYDVKMKEKGDIPEGYSVSREKKERFSLILESASTNQTSMYLCASSLWPSGGTGELFFGEGSRLTVL.

The chain carries TRBV11-2 and TRBJ2-5, with D possibly TRBD1 on 5 matching bases. The ends were cut back, 1 base at V and 0 bases at J, with 9 bases in the middle. CDR1 SGHAT and CDR2 FQNNGV come from the germline V gene. The CDR3 spans 15 residues. CDR3 amino acids: CASSLGSGYQETQYF. The CDR3 nucleotides are TGTGCCAGCAGCTTAGGATCAGGGTACCAAGAGACCCAGTACTTC. The full variable domain, its missing parts supplied by reference TRBV11-2 and TRBJ2-5, is EAGVAQSPRYKIIEKRQSVAFWCNPISGHATLYWYQQILGQGPKLLIQFQNNGVVDDSQLPKDRFSAERLKGVDSTLKIQPAKLEDSAVYLCASSLGSGYQETQYFGPGTRLLVL.

This clonotype appeared many times. The chain joins TRBV7-2 to TRBJ2-7; D possibly uses TRBD1 or TRBD2 (5 bases each). CDR1 is SGHTA, CDR2 FQGNSA, per germline. The V and J ends lost 5 bases and 0 bases respectively, with 8 bases between them. CDR3 length: 13 residues. CDR3 loop: CASSRDASYEQYF. The DNA for the CDR3 is TGTGCCAGCAGCCGGGACGCCTCCTACGAGCAGTACTTC. The whole variable domain, filled in from reference TRBV7-2 and TRBJ2-7, reads GAGVSQSPSNKVTEKGKDVELRCDPISGHTALYWYRQSLGQGLEFLIYFQGNSAPDKSGLPSDRFSAERTGGSVSTLTIQRTQQEDSAVYLCASSRDASYEQYFGPGTRLTVT.

This clonotype occurred a few times. V is TRBV29-1 and J is TRBJ1-2; D remains unclear. This CDR3 comprises 11 residues. Deletions cut 3 bases from V and 2 bases from J, with 4 bases between. CDR1 and CDR2 from the germline V gene are SQVTM and ANQGSEA. CDR3: CSVDRNYGYTF. CDR3 bases: TGCAGCGTTGACCGCAACTATGGCTACACCTTC.

V usage is TRBV19 and J usage is TRBJ2-2; 14 positions agree with TRBD2. Germline V gene data show CDR1 as LNHDA and CDR2 as SQIVND (reference sequence). The V and J ends lost 7 bases and 7 bases, in that order; junction bases with no gene match: 8. This CDR3 contains 16 residues. Here the CDR3 DNA reads TGTGCCAGTACCCCTGGGACTAGCGGGGGCTACGGGGAGCTGTTTTTT. This gives the protein CASTPGTSGGYGELFF. Full variable domain (outside the CDR3, taken from reference TRBV19 and TRBJ2-2): DGGITQSPKYLFRKEGQNVTLSCEQNLNHDAMYWYRQDPGQGLRLIYYSQIVNDFQKGDIAEGYSVSREKKESFPLTVTSAQKNPTAFYLCASTPGTSGGYGELFFGEGSRLTVL.

The genes are TRBV3-1 and TRBJ2-1; 8 nucleotides match TRBD2. Germline V gene data show CDR1 as LGHDT and CDR2 as YNNKEL (reference sequence). V lost 5 bases and J lost 9; bases outside the gene matches: 6. CDR3 length: 13 amino acids. Written as DNA, the CDR3 is TGTGCCAGCAGCGGCCGGGGGGGGTCTGAGCAGTTCTTC. It yields the protein CASSGRGGSEQFF.

The chain links TRBV12-3 or TRBV12-4 to TRBJ2-3; D ambiguous. Trimming stripped 4 bases from V and 3 bases from J, with 11 bases between. This CDR3 contains 14 residues. CDR3: CASSWGVATDTQYF. The DNA for the CDR3 is TGTGCCAGCAGTTGGGGTGTTGCTACAGATACGCAGTATTTT.

The table lists this clonotype with a few counts. V and J are TRBV28 and TRBJ2-7; the D is unclear. The CDR3 runs 12 residues. With 5 bases removed from V and 6 bases from J, the gap between germline ends came to 11 bases. The germline gives CDR1 MDHEN, CDR2 SYDVKM. DNA for the CDR3: TGTGCCAGCAGTCCCTTGAGGTTCGAGCAGTACTTC. Amino acid sequence: CASSPLRFEQYF.

The chain uses TRBV12-5 and TRBJ2-1; 7 bases line up with TRBD2. Losses at the gene ends were 6 bases for V and 0 bases for J; bases not matched to a gene: 5. Germline loops: CDR1 LGHNT, CDR2 FRNRAP. The CDR3 sequence is 15 residues long. Written as DNA, the CDR3 is TGTGCTAGTGGATTCGGCGGGAGCTCCTACAATGAGCAGTTCTTC. Translated: CASGFGGSSYNEQFF.

Only a few counts were recorded for this clonotype. The genes are TRBV7-2 and TRBJ2-3; 7 bases fit TRBD2. Germline CDR1 reads SGHTA; CDR2 reads FQGNSA. The CDR3 extends over 14 amino acids. J gave up 4 bases and V 0 bases, and 1 base lay outside the gene matches. Here the CDR3 DNA reads TGTGCCAGCAGCTTAGCGCTAGCGGCAGATACGCAGTATTTT. Translation gives CASSLALAADTQYF.

The J gene is TRBJ1-1, the V gene TRBV4-1; TRBD1 matches at 8 bases. The V gene's germline CDR1 is MGHRA and CDR2 YSYEKL. The trim removed 4 bases at V and 1 base at J, leaving 8 bases unmatched. This CDR3 comprises 16 residues. CDR3 region: CASSPLGQATNTEAFF. The CDR3 DNA is TGCGCCAGCAGCCCATTGGGACAGGCCACGAACACTGAAGCTTTCTTT.

This clonotype was seen ten or more times. This chain uses TRBV5-6 with TRBJ2-2; TRBD1 matches at 7 bases. The CDR3 runs 16 residues. Germline CDR1 is SGHDT and CDR2 is YYEEEE. J was trimmed by 5 bases and V by 1 base; bases with no gene match: 8. The CDR3 nucleotides are TGTGCCAGCAGCTTGATGTCAGGGGGTCGGACCGGGGAGCTGTTTTTT. It encodes CASSLMSGGRTGELFF.

The V gene is TRBV3-1, the J gene TRBJ1-2, with D possibly TRBD1 on 5 matching bases. The CDR3 length is 14 residues. CDR1 LGHDT and CDR2 YNNKEL come from the germline V gene (reference sequence). Trimming removed 4 bases from V and 2 bases from J, with 11 bases in between. In DNA, the CDR3 is TGTGCCAGCAGCCGCGGCGGGGCGAACTATGGCTACACCTTC. Protein sequence: CASSRGGANYGYTF.